The 28 T cell receptor beta chains below all came from one sample that was sequenced in a study of blood T cell repertoires in COVID-19. Repertoires were generated with immunoSEQ multiplex PCR, while TCRdb's copy carries only in-frame clones and drops some. The data hold about 250,000 clones, with 80% to 90% observed a single time. The sequenced sample was PBMCs or T cells enriched from blood (not recorded which). These receptors were collected from a woman aged 18-29 years who had recovered from COVID-19.

The chain employs TRBV2 and TRBJ2-1; maybe TRBD2 (5 bases). V lost 4 bases to trimming and J lost 6 bases, with 16 bases between them. Looked up from germline, CDR1 is SNHLY and CDR2 is FYNNEI. The CDR3 loop spans 15 amino acids. The CDR3 DNA reads as TGTGCCAGCAGTGTATTAACTAGATTAGGCAATGAGCAGTTCTTC. This gives the protein CASSVLTRLGNEQFF.

The chain has TRBV3-1 (or the pseudogene TRBV3-2) and TRBJ1-2; 9 bases agree with TRBD1. V lost 3 bases to trimming and J lost 4 bases; unmatched junction nucleotides: 3. The V gene's germline CDR1 is LGHDT and CDR2 YNNKEL (reference sequence). The CDR3 loop spans 14 amino acids. The CDR3 bases are TGTGCCAGCAGCCATACAGGGGGCGGCTATGGCTACACCTTC. This translates into CASSHTGGGYGYTF.

This chain uses TRBV27 with TRBJ1-2; 9 bases agree with TRBD1. The CDR3 is 14 amino acids. The J segment lost 7 bases and the V segment lost 4 bases, leaving 7 bases of the junction unmatched. Germline assignment: CDR1 MNHEY and CDR2 SMNVEV (reference sequence). DNA of the CDR3: TGTGCCAGCAGTTCACGGACAGGGGCGCCTGGCTACACCTTC. This codes for CASSSRTGAPGYTF.

The chain carries TRBV18 and TRBJ1-5; D unresolved. Trimming cost V 5 bases and J 4 bases, with 15 bases left between them. CDR3 length equals 15 residues. The V gene's germline CDR1 is KGHSH and CDR2 LQKENI. Here the CDR3 reads CASSSDIGLNQPQHF. CDR3 in DNA: TGTGCCAGCTCATCCGACATCGGCCTAAATCAGCCCCAGCATTTT.

This rearrangement joins TRBV12-3 or TRBV12-4 to TRBJ2-1, with D possibly matching TRBD2 (5 bases). This CDR3 contains 13 residues. Trimming removed 7 bases from V and 6 bases from J, with 13 bases in between. CDR3 DNA: TGTGCCAGCACCAGAAAACTAGGCAATGAGCAGTTCTTC. This sequence encodes CASTRKLGNEQFF.

The rearrangement links TRBV29-1 to TRBJ1-5; a possible D gene is TRBD1 (6 bases). CDR3 length: 14 residues. Germline CDR1 is SQVTM and CDR2 is ANQGSEA. Trimming removed 5 bases at V and 0 bases at J, with 11 bases between. CDR3 amino acids: CSVQQGNSNQPQHF. Written as DNA, the CDR3 is TGCAGCGTTCAACAGGGAAATAGCAATCAGCCCCAGCATTTT.

This chain links TRBV10-3 with TRBJ2-7; weak D call: TRBD1 (5 bases). Germline V CDR1 and CDR2: ENHRY, SYGVKD. V was clipped by 6 bases and J by 1 base, with 10 bases between them. This CDR3 contains 13 residues. CDR3 loop: CAISEDISYEQYF. The CDR3 DNA sequence: TGTGCCATCAGCGAGGACATATCCTACGAGCAGTACTTC.

The V call is TRBV5-4, the J call TRBJ2-1; TRBD1 matches 11 bases. Unmatched junction bases numbered 6, after V lost 5 bases and J lost 2 bases. CDR3 length: 16 amino acids. Germline CDR1 SGHNT, CDR2 YYREEE (reference sequence). The CDR3 reads CASSSGTGGPYNEQFF. CDR3 bases: TGTGCCAGCAGTTCCGGGACAGGGGGTCCCTACAATGAGCAGTTCTTC.

The gene calls are TRBV18 and TRBJ1-1; 7 bases match TRBD1. V lost 0 bases and J lost 4; bases outside the gene matches: 5. CDR1 and CDR2 (germline): KGHSH, LQKENI. The CDR3 length is 15 residues. The CDR3 protein is CASSPPMQGGTEAFF. CDR3 bases: TGTGCCAGCTCACCACCGATGCAGGGGGGCACTGAAGCTTTCTTT.

J is TRBJ1-1 and V is TRBV2; 7 nucleotides line up with TRBD1. The ends lost 10 bases at V and 1 base at J; junction bases unmatched: 6. This CDR3 is 13 amino acids long. Germline V lookup: CDR1 SNHLY, CDR2 FYNNEI. CDR3 region: CANLQGQNTEAFF. Here the CDR3 DNA reads TGTGCCAACTTACAGGGGCAGAACACTGAAGCTTTCTTT.

A single count supports this clone. The rearrangement uses TRBV4-1 and TRBJ2-7; D might be TRBD1 (6 bases). CDR1 is MGHRA and CDR2 is YSYEKL in the germline V gene. This CDR3 has 18 amino acids. Trimming removed 4 bases from V and 4 bases from J, with 26 bases in between. This CDR3 reads CASSLGTPSLVDTYEQYF. The CDR3 nucleotides read TGCGCCAGCAGCCTCGGGACACCCAGCCTCGTCGATACTTACGAGCAGTACTTC.

V gene TRBV30 combines with J gene TRBJ1-2, with 12 bases that match TRBD1. Germline lookup yields CDR1 GTSNPN and CDR2 SVGIG (reference sequence). The CDR3 runs to 15 residues. In DNA, the CDR3 is TGTGCTTACCTCCGGGACAGGGGGCTCGGCTATGGCTACACCTTC. Protein sequence: CAYLRDRGLGYGYTF.

This clone was detected a few times. The chain links TRBV11-2 to TRBJ1-1; 11 bases are shared with TRBD1. After removal of 2 bases from V and 5 bases from J, the junction contained 4 bases not matched to a gene. This CDR3 is built from 15 residues. Germline lookup yields CDR1 SGHAT and CDR2 FQNNGV. The CDR3 sequence: CASSLMGTGGTEAFF. The CDR3, as DNA: TGTGCCAGCAGCTTAATGGGGACAGGGGGGACTGAAGCTTTCTTT.

This clone showed up just a few times. This sequence joins TRBV19 and TRBJ2-1; 15 nucleotides agree with TRBD2. Looked up from germline, CDR1 is LNHDA and CDR2 is SQIVND (reference sequence). The CDR3 loop spans 15 amino acids. J gave up 8 bases and V 5 bases, and 4 bases lay outside the gene matches. The CDR3 here is CASSAGLAGGDEQFF. CDR3 in DNA: TGTGCCAGTAGTGCCGGACTAGCGGGGGGGGATGAGCAGTTCTTC.

The chain combines TRBV6-2 or TRBV6-3 with TRBJ2-1; no clear D gene. The ends were cut back, 4 bases at V and 7 bases at J, with 14 bases in the middle. The CDR3 runs to 14 residues. Germline V gene lookup returns CDR1 MNHEY and CDR2 SVGEGT. The CDR3 DNA follows: TGTGCCAGCAGTTTAGGAAGCGAGTCAAATGAGCAGTTCTTC. Its protein product is CASSLGSESNEQFF.

This rearrangement joins TRBV5-1 to TRBJ2-5; 7 bases align to TRBD1. The CDR3 extends over 13 amino acids. Per the germline V gene, CDR1 is SGHRS and CDR2 is YFSETQ. Trimming at V came to 5 bases and at J to 3 bases, leaving 4 bases not matched to a gene. The CDR3 here is CASRSTGEETQYF. As DNA, the CDR3 is TGCGCCAGCAGGTCTACAGGGGAAGAGACCCAGTACTTC.

The chain employs TRBV6-5 and TRBJ2-7; 7 nucleotides agree with TRBD1. Trimming removed 6 bases from V and 2 bases from J; junction bases left unmatched: 7. The CDR3 length is 14 residues. Looked up from germline, CDR1 is MNHEY and CDR2 is SVGAGI. CDR3 loop: CASSRDRRTYEQYF. The CDR3, as DNA: TGTGCCAGCAGCCGGGACAGAAGAACCTACGAGCAGTACTTC.

This chain uses TRBV11-2 with TRBJ2-2; 7 bases match TRBD2. CDR1 and CDR2 from the germline V gene are SGHAT and FQNNGV. The CDR3 covers 17 residues. J lost 0 bases, V lost 5 bases, and 9 bases had no gene match. The CDR3 DNA sequence: TGTGCCAGCAGCAAACCCAGCGGGGCCGCGAACACCGGGGAGCTGTTTTTT. Protein sequence: CASSKPSGAANTGELFF.

The chain couples TRBV5-1 to TRBJ1-4, with 7 bases aligning to TRBD1. Looked up from germline, CDR1 is SGHRS and CDR2 is YFSETQ. The V and J ends lost 5 bases and 8 bases, in that order; junction bases with no gene match: 6. This CDR3 has 13 residues. The CDR3 nucleotides are TGCGCCAGCAGGAACAGGGGCGCCGAAAAACTGTTTTTT. It yields the protein CASRNRGAEKLFF.

The chain links TRBV6-4 to TRBJ2-3, with TRBD1 matching 9 bases. The CDR3 spans 15 residues. With V trimmed by 4 bases and J by 6 bases, 8 bases remained unmatched. Germline CDR1 MRHNA, CDR2 SNTAGT. The CDR3 DNA sequence: TGTGCCAGCAGTGCCATCGGGACAGGGTTCGATACGCAGTATTTT. It encodes CASSAIGTGFDTQYF.

This sequence joins TRBV5-1 and TRBJ1-1, with D tentatively TRBD1 (6 bases). Germline-derived CDR1 and CDR2 are SGHRS and YFSETQ. V dropped 5 bases and J dropped 1 base, with 9 bases sitting between them. There are 13 residues in the CDR3. The CDR3 reads CASRTGPNTEAFF. DNA for the CDR3: TGCGCCAGCAGGACAGGACCGAACACTGAAGCTTTCTTT. The variable domain in full, with the rest retrieved from reference TRBV5-1 and TRBJ1-1, is KAGVTQTPRYLIKTRGQQVTLSCSPISGHRSVSWYQQTPGQGLQFLFEYFSETQRNKGNFPGRFSGRQFSNSRSEMNVSTLELGDSALYLCASRTGPNTEAFFGQGTRLTVV.

The chain has TRBV6-1 and TRBJ1-2; TRBD1 matches at 7 bases. The V segment lost 3 bases and the J segment 8 bases; nucleotides outside the gene matches: 12. This CDR3 is built from 15 residues. Per germline, CDR1 MNHNS and CDR2 SASEGT. The CDR3 DNA reads TGTGCCAGCAGTGAGACAGGGTTACTTCTGGGGGGCTACACCTTC. Its protein product is CASSETGLLLGGYTF.

The chain has TRBV21-1 and TRBJ1-5; the tabulated D call, TRBD1, remains unverified against the DNA. TRBV21-1 is termed a pseudogene. The CDR3 extends over 14 amino acids. This CDR3 reads CASSKTEANQPQHF. As DNA, the CDR3 is TGTGCCAGCAGCAAGACAGAGGCTAATCAGCCCCAGCATTTT.

The V call is TRBV7-2, the J call TRBJ1-5, with D perhaps matching TRBD1 (5 bases). V was shortened by 2 bases and J by 0 bases, with 8 bases between the two germline ends. The germline CDR1 and CDR2 sequences are SGHTA and FQGNSA. The CDR3 is 15 residues long. CDR3 coding DNA: TGTGCCAGCAGCTTAACACAGGATAGCAATCAGCCCCAGCATTTT. It specifies CASSLTQDSNQPQHF.

This chain connects TRBV11-1 to TRBJ1-1; perhaps TRBD1 as D (5 bases). The ends were cut back, 1 base at V and 5 bases at J, with 11 bases in the middle. Germline V CDR1 and CDR2: SGHAT, FQDESV (reference sequence). This CDR3 has 14 amino acids. CDR3 amino acids: CASSLVRGGTEAFF. CDR3 sequence (DNA): TGTGCCAGCAGCTTAGTGCGGGGGGGAACTGAAGCTTTCTTT.

There are a few counts of this clone. The chain links TRBV5-1 to TRBJ1-5; no reliable D call. Germline CDR1 SGHRS, CDR2 YFSETQ. V was clipped by 0 bases and J by 0 bases, with 7 bases between them. The CDR3 is made up of 15 amino acids. The CDR3 loop is CASSLAPDSNQPQHF. CDR3 nucleotide sequence: TGCGCCAGCAGCTTGGCCCCAGATAGCAATCAGCCCCAGCATTTT.

The chain joins TRBV7-2 to TRBJ2-3, with 7 bases lining up with TRBD2. Germline loops: CDR1 SGHTA, CDR2 FQGNSA. The CDR3 is 19 amino acids. The V gene end was trimmed by 3 bases and the J gene end by 1 base; junction bases not matched to a gene: 16. CDR3 residues: CASSFPRGEGIGGTDTQYF. As DNA, the CDR3 is TGTGCCAGCAGCTTCCCCCGGGGGGAGGGGATCGGGGGCACAGATACGCAGTATTTT.

The chain employs TRBV7-8 and TRBJ2-1; 7 bases align to TRBD1. Germline CDR1 reads SGHVS; CDR2 reads FQNEAQ. This CDR3 has 15 residues. The ends lost 5 bases at V and 5 bases at J; junction bases unmatched: 9. CDR3 amino acids: CASSAEGGWNNEQFF. The CDR3 coding sequence is TGTGCCAGCAGCGCCGAAGGGGGCTGGAACAATGAGCAGTTCTTC.